Below, 22 T cell receptor beta chains from the same sample are listed, as sequenced in a study of blood T cells in healthy people across ages. It was with a sample-barcoded 5' primer and a J-beta primer mix that a second PCR of about 6 to 11 cycles was run. In TCRdb, the 5' RACE reads were re-called with MiXCR into one record per CDR3 protein. Here the sample spans approximately 800,000 distinct CDR3 sequences, 58% being singletons. Material for sequencing was blood. These receptors all come from a man younger than 45 in good health.

J is TRBJ2-1 and V is TRBV20-1, with D uncertain. CDR1 and CDR2 (germline): DFQATT, SNEGSKA (reference sequence). V was shortened by 6 bases and J by 6 bases, with 15 bases between the two germline ends. The length of the CDR3 is 13 residues. The CDR3 DNA is TGCAGTGCCGGAACTGTTGGCCGCAATGAGCAGTTCTTC. Its translation is CSAGTVGRNEQFF.

The chain combines TRBV5-1 with TRBJ2-4; D might be TRBD2 (7 bases). The J call may be wrong; the DNA end is better matched by TRBJ2-7. The germline V gene has CDR1 SGHRS and CDR2 YFSETQ. The CDR3 is 14 residues long. CDR3 DNA sequence: TGCGCCAGCAGCATTCGGGGGGCAGGCGACGAGCAGTACTTC. Translated, it gives CASSIRGAGDEQYF.

This clonotype occurred a few times. The gene calls are TRBV28 and TRBJ2-1, with a tentative D call TRBD2 (5 bases). Looked up from germline, CDR1 is MDHEN and CDR2 is SYDVKM. Trimming left V 3 bases short and J 1 base short, with 16 bases between. This CDR3 spans 17 amino acids. Here the CDR3 DNA reads TGTGCCAGCAGTTTTACATACGGGATCGGGTCCTACAATGAGCAGTTCTTC. Its protein is CASSFTYGIGSYNEQFF.

This clonotype showed up just a few times. The rearrangement joins TRBV10-3 to TRBJ2-7; D gene unclear. This CDR3 spans 14 amino acids. CDR1 and CDR2 (germline): ENHRY, SYGVKD. V was shortened by 0 bases and J by 2 bases, with 8 bases between the two germline ends. CDR3 DNA sequence: TGTGCCATCAGTGAGTCTTATAATGCCTACGAGCAGTACTTC. Its translation: CAISESYNAYEQYF.

This sequence joins TRBV5-1 and TRBJ2-7; D perhaps matches TRBD1 (6 bases). Trimming shortened V by 4 bases and J by 10 bases, and 18 bases separated the two germline ends. The V gene's germline CDR1 is SGHRS and CDR2 YFSETQ. The length of the CDR3 is 13 residues. CDR3 sequence: CASSLDSQEAQYF. The CDR3 nucleotides read TGCGCCAGCAGCCTGGACAGTCAAGAGGCCCAGTACTTC.

This chain connects TRBV20-1 to TRBJ1-5; perhaps TRBD1 as D (5 bases). This CDR3 contains 12 residues. The V end lost 3 bases, the J end lost 8 bases, and 11 bases lay between the germline ends. Germline V gene data show CDR1 as DFQATT and CDR2 as SNEGSKA (reference sequence). CDR3 amino acids: CSASRGVEPQHF. CDR3 bases: TGCAGTGCTAGTCGGGGGGTGGAGCCCCAGCATTTT.

The chain is built from TRBV5-1 and TRBJ2-7; no firm D call. The J call could be wrong; TRBJ2-4 is a better fit for the DNA end. The germline gives CDR1 SGHRS, CDR2 YFSETQ. CDR3 length equals 14 residues. The CDR3 DNA reads as TGCGCCAGCAGCCTGGGGAAAGGTCGAGACATTCAGTACTTC. This gives the protein CASSLGKGRDIQYF.

The chain carries TRBV7-2 and TRBJ2-1, with D possibly called TRBD1 or TRBD2 (5 bases each). TRBJ2-7 explains the end of the DNA better; the J call may be wrong. Germline CDR1 and CDR2: SGHTA and FQGNSA. The CDR3 spans 15 residues. CDR3 loop: CASVEGPVSYNEQYF. CDR3 nucleotide sequence: TGTGCCAGCGTAGAGGGGCCGGTTTCCTACAATGAGCAGTACTTC.

The chain recombines TRBV29-1 with TRBJ2-1; D may be TRBD2 (5 bases). This CDR3 is built from 14 residues. The V end was cut by 5 bases, the J end by 4 bases, with 15 bases between. Germline V gene data show CDR1 as SQVTM and CDR2 as ANQGSEA. CDR3 region: CSVQTGSGYNEQFF. As DNA, the CDR3 is TGCAGCGTTCAGACCGGGTCGGGGTACAATGAGCAGTTCTTC.

The chain carries TRBV5-1 and TRBJ1-3, with 8 bases fitting TRBD1. There are 16 residues in the CDR3. Germline V lookup: CDR1 SGHRS, CDR2 YFSETQ. The V gene end was trimmed by 4 bases and the J gene end by 3 bases; junction bases not matched to a gene: 9. The CDR3 region is CASSIQGAPDGNTIYF. The CDR3 nucleotides read TGCGCCAGCAGCATTCAGGGGGCGCCGGATGGAAACACCATATATTTT.

This clonotype appeared a single time. V gene TRBV20-1 combines with J gene TRBJ1-2, with TRBD1 as a possible D gene (5 bases). V was clipped by 4 bases and J by 0 bases, with 18 bases between them. Germline lookup yields CDR1 DFQATT and CDR2 SNEGSKA (reference sequence). This CDR3 spans 16 amino acids. This CDR3 is CSATSTLGTSNYGYTF. CDR3 sequence (DNA): TGCAGTGCTACCTCAACTCTAGGGACTTCTAACTATGGCTACACCTTC.

This clonotype has more than one count but fewer than ten. The V call is TRBV20-1, the J call TRBJ2-1; D is ambiguous. The CDR3 is 13 amino acids. Trimming stripped 6 bases from V and 6 bases from J, with 15 bases between. Germline V lookup: CDR1 DFQATT, CDR2 SNEGSKA (reference sequence). CDR3 amino acids: CSAKWLTGNEQFF. The CDR3 DNA reads as TGCAGTGCGAAGTGGCTGACGGGCAATGAGCAGTTCTTC.

This rearrangement joins TRBV6-6 to TRBJ2-7; no firm D call. The J call may be mistaken, given a closer DNA end match to TRBJ2-5. Per germline, CDR1 MNHNY and CDR2 SVGAGI (reference sequence). The CDR3 runs 16 residues. CDR3 sequence (DNA): TGTGCCAGCAGTTACTCCGCCCCGGCCGACTTAAAGACCCAGTACTTC. Translating gives CASSYSAPADLKTQYF.

The chain employs TRBV9 and TRBJ1-1; the D is unclear. The CDR3 loop spans 14 amino acids. Trimming pared 0 bases from V and 4 bases from J, leaving 10 bases between. The V gene's germline CDR1 is SGDLS and CDR2 YYNGEE. CDR3 sequence (DNA): TGTGCCAGCAGCGTAGGGGTTGTGGGCACTGAAGCTTTCTTT. This gives the protein CASSVGVVGTEAFF.

The chain couples TRBV20-1 to TRBJ2-5, with a weak D call TRBD2 (6 bases). Germline V gene sequence: CDR1 DFQATT, CDR2 SNEGSKA (reference sequence). Trimming pared 0 bases from V and 5 bases from J, leaving 13 bases between. The CDR3 is 14 amino acids. In DNA form, the CDR3 reads TGCAGTGCTAGAGATCCTCCGGGGGTGGAGACCCAGTACTTC. This encodes CSARDPPGVETQYF.

This clonotype was counted a few times. This chain connects TRBV21-1 to TRBJ2-7. TRBV21-1 is a listed pseudogene. CDR3 length: 13 amino acids. CDR3 coding DNA: TGTGCCAGCAGCAAAGCGCCCTATTACGAGCAGTACTTC. This translates into CASSKAPYYEQYF.

This clonotype was counted once. The chain has TRBV20-1 and TRBJ2-3; D gene unclear. V lost 0 bases and J lost 6, with 16 bases in between. The CDR3 has 15 residues. The germline CDR1 and CDR2 sequences are DFQATT and SNEGSKA (reference sequence). The CDR3 loop reads CSARDTAGRPDTQYF. The CDR3 region has the DNA TGCAGTGCTAGAGATACGGCAGGTCGGCCGGATACGCAGTATTTT.

To note about this clonotype: One end of the junction varies from germline; a read error may be responsible. The chain links TRBV4-1 to TRBJ2-7; 8 bases fit TRBD2. Looked up from germline, CDR1 is MGHRA and CDR2 is YSYEKL. The CDR3 totals 16 residues. The CDR3, as DNA: TGCGCCAGCAGCCACCCGACTAGCGACAGCTCCTGCGAGCAGTACTTC. Residues: CASSHPTSDSSCEQYF.

As to this clonotype: This may stem from a read error, because a much larger clone lies one nucleotide away. The CDR3 is CASSLQSGEQFF. CDR3 bases: TGTGCCAGCAGCCTTCAGAGCGGGGAGCAGTTCTTC. V is TRBV7-2 and J is TRBJ2-1; D is perhaps TRBD2 (6 bases). Germline values: CDR1 SGHTA, CDR2 FQGNSA. With 5 bases removed from V and 10 bases from J, the gap between germline ends came to 12 bases. This CDR3 comprises 12 residues.

The rearrangement uses TRBV28 and TRBJ2-1; D is uncertain. The germline gives CDR1 MDHEN, CDR2 SYDVKM. V lost 9 bases and J 6 bases, leaving 9 bases between the germline ends. The CDR3 is 11 amino acids. The DNA for the CDR3 is TGTGCCAGTCGTCAGGTCAATGAGCAGTTCTTC. Its translation: CASRQVNEQFF. Variable domain in full (rest from reference TRBV28 and TRBJ2-1): DVKVTQSSRYLVKRTGEKVFLECVQDMDHENMFWYRQDPGLGLRLIYFSYDVKMKEKGDIPEGYSVSREKKERFSLILESASTNQTSMYLCASRQVNEQFFGPGTRLTVL.

The chain couples TRBV21-1 to TRBJ2-7; TRBD2 is the table's D call, not checked against the DNA. TRBV21-1 is reported as a pseudogene. CDR3 size: 15 residues. The CDR3 loop reads CASSNRSSGWYEQYF. In DNA, the CDR3 is TGTGCCAGCAGCAATCGGTCGAGCGGGTGGTACGAGCAGTACTTC.

About this clonotype: At one of its ends the junction is not consistent with the germline gene, which may arise from a read error. The chain carries TRBV9 and TRBJ2-5; 11 bases map to TRBD2. The length of the CDR3 is 16 residues. In germline, CDR1 is SGDLS, CDR2 YYNGEE. For the CDR3, the DNA is TGTGCCAGCAACGTAGAGGGACTAGCGGCGCAAGAGACCCAGTACTTC. As protein: CASNVEGLAAQETQYF. Full variable domain (remainder filled in from reference TRBV9 and TRBJ2-5): DSGVTQTPKHLITATGQRVTLRCSPRSGDLSVYWYQQSLDQGLQFLIQYYNGEERAKGNILERFSAQQFPDLHSELNLSSLELGDSALYFCASNVEGLAAQETQYFGPGTRLLVL.